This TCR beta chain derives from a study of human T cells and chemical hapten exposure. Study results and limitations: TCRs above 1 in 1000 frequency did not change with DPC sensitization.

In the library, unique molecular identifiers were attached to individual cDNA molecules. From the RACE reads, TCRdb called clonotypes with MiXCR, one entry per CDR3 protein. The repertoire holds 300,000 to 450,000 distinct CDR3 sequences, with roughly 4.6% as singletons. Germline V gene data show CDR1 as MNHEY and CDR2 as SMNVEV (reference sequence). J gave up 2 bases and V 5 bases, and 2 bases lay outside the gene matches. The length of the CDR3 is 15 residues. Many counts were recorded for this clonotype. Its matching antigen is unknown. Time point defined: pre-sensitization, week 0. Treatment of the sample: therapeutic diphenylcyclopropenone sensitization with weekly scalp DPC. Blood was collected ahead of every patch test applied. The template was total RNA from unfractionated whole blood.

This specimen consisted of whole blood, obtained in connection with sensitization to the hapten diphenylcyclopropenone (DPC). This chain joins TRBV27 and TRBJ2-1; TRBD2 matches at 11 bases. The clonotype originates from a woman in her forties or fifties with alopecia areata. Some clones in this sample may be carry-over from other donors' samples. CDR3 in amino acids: CASSPLAGAYNEQFF. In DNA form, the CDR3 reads TGTGCCAGCAGTCCACTAGCGGGAGCCTACAATGAGCAGTTCTTC.